The sequence of this TCR beta chain was determined in a study of breast tumors, draining lymph nodes, adjacent tissues. This clonotype was recorded many times. Its antigen is not known. From the multiplex PCR reads, TCRdb called clonotypes with MiXCR, one entry per CDR3 protein. The sample carries 70,000 to 95,000 distinct CDR3 sequences, approximately 19% recorded once. Overall study results and limits: Tumor repertoires ranked between lymph nodes and nontumor tissue in diversity, with V and J gene preferences. Tumor T cell lymph node origin was a supported hypothesis, not proven. Compared with basal-like, luminal-like tumors shared significantly more repertoire with nontumor tissue.

Samples came from axillary lymph nodes draining the breast cancer. The V end was cut by 5 bases, the J end by 2 bases, with 10 bases between. There are 14 residues in the CDR3. Germline CDR1 reads LNHDA; CDR2 reads SQIVND (reference sequence). The receptor was isolated from a female donor with breast cancer. Some clones in this sample may be carry-over from other donors' samples. The chain couples TRBV19 to TRBJ2-1; D is ambiguous. The sample comprised axillary lymph node tissue. CDR3 residues: CASSPSRAYNEQFF. CDR3 sequence (DNA): TGTGCCAGTAGTCCCTCTCGGGCCTACAATGAGCAGTTCTTC.